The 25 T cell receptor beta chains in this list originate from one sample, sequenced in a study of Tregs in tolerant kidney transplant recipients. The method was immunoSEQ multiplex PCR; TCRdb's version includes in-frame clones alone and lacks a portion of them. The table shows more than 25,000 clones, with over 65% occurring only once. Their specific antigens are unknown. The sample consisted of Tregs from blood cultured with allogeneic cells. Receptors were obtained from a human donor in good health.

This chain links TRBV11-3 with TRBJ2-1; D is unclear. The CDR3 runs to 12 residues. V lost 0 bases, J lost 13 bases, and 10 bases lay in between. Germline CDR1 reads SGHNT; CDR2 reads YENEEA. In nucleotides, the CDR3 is TGTGCCAGCAGCTTAGAGCATTCCCACCAGTTCTTC. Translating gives CASSLEHSHQFF.

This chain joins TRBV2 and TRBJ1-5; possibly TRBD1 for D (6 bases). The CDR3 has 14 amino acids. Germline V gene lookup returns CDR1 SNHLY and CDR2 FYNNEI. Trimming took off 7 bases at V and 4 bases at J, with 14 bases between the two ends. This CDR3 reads CASTLGQKNQPQHF. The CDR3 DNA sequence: TGTGCCAGCACTTTAGGACAGAAAAATCAGCCCCAGCATTTT.

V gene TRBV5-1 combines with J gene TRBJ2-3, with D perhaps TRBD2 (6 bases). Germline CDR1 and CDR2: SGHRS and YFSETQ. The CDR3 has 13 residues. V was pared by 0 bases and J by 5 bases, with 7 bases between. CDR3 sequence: CASSLGLEDTQYF. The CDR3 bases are TGCGCCAGCAGCTTGGGACTAGAAGATACGCAGTATTTT.

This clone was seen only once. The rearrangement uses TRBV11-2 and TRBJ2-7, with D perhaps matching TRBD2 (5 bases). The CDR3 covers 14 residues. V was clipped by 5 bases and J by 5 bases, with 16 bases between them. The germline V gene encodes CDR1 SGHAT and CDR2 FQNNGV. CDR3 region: CASSPTPGVDEQYF. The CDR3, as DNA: TGTGCCAGCAGCCCCACCCCCGGGGTTGACGAGCAGTACTTC.

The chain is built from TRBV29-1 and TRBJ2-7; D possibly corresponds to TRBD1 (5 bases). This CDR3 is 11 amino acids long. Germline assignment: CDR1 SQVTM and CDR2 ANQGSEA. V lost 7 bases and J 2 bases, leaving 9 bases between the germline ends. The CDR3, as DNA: TGCAGCGCCGTCAGGGCCTACGAGCAGTACTTC. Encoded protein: CSAVRAYEQYF.

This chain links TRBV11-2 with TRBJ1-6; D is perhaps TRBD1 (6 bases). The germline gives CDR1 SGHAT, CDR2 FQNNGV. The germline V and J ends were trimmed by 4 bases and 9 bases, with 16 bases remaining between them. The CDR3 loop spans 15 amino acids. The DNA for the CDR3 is TGTGCCAGCAGCTCCCAGGGGAAGGAGACTTCACCCCTCCACTTT. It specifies CASSSQGKETSPLHF.

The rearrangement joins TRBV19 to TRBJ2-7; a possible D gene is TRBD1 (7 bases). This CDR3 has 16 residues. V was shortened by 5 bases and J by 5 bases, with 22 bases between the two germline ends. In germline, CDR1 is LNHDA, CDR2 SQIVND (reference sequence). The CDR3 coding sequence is TGTGCCAGTAGTTCCCTCAGGGGGGACGGGTCGGACGAGCAGTACTTC. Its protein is CASSSLRGDGSDEQYF. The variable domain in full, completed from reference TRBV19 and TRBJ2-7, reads DGGITQSPKYLFRKEGQNVTLSCEQNLNHDAMYWYRQDPGQGLRLIYYSQIVNDFQKGDIAEGYSVSREKKESFPLTVTSAQKNPTAFYLCASSSLRGDGSDEQYFGPGTRLTVT.

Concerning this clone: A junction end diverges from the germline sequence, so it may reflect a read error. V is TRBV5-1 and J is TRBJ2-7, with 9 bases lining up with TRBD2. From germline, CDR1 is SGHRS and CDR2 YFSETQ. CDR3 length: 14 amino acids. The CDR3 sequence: CASALGTSSHEQYF. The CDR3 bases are TGCGCCAGCGCCCTTGGGACTAGCTCCCACGAGCAGTACTTC.

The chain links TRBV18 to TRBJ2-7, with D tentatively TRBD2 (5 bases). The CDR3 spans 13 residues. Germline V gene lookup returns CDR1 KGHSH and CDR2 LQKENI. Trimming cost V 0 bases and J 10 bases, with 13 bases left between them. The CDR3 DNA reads TGTGCCAGCTCACCACCCTCCGAACTAGTTCAGTACTTC. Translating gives CASSPPSELVQYF.

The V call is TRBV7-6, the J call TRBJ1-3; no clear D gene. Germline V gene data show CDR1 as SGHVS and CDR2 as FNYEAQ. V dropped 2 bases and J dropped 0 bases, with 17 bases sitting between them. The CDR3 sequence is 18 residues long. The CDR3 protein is CASSLRVPDRNSGNTIYF. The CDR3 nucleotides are TGTGCCAGCAGCTTACGGGTCCCGGACCGAAACTCTGGAAACACCATATATTTT.

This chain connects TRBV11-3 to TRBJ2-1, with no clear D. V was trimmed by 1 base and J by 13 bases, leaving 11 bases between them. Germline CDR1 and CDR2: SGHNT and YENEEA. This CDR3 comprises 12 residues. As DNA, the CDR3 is TGTGCCAGCAGCTTAGTAAGGGCCATACAGTTCTTC. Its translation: CASSLVRAIQFF.

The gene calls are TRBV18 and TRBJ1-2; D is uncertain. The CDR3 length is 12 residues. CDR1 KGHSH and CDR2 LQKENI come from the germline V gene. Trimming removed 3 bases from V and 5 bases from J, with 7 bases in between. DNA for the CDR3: TGTGCCAGCTCACCTTCGGGGTATGGCTACACCTTC. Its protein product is CASSPSGYGYTF.

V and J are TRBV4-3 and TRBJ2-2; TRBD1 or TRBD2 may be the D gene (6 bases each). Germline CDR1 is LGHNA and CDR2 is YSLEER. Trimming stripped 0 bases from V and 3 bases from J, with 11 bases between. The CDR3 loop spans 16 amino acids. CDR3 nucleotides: TGCGCCAGCAGCCAAGATGGGGGGCCAGACACCGGGGAGCTGTTTTTT. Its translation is CASSQDGGPDTGELFF.

CDR3 in DNA: TGTGCCAGCAGCTTAGGAGGAGGGGGGCAGGAGACCCAGTACTTC. Its protein is CASSLGGGGQETQYF. The V gene is TRBV7-8, the J gene TRBJ2-5; D could derive from TRBD1 or TRBD2 (6 bases each). This CDR3 region has 15 residues. Germline CDR1 is SGHVS and CDR2 is FQNEAQ. Trimming pared 1 base from V and 5 bases from J, leaving 14 bases between.

DNA for the CDR3: TGTGCCAGTCGGGCCTTGGGCACAGATACGCAGTATTTT. This gives the protein CASRALGTDTQYF. The chain couples TRBV27 to TRBJ2-3; D remains unclear. The CDR3 extends over 13 amino acids. V lost 9 bases to trimming and J lost 1 base, with 11 bases between them. CDR1 MNHEY and CDR2 SMNVEV come from the germline V gene (reference sequence).

The CDR3 DNA reads as TGTGCCAGCAGCCCCCTAGCCGGGACTAGCACAGATACGCAGTATTTT. Its translation is CASSPLAGTSTDTQYF. The V call is TRBV9, the J call TRBJ2-3; possibly TRBD2 for D (6 bases). V lost 4 bases and J lost 0, with 15 bases in between. The CDR3 is 16 residues long. The V gene's germline CDR1 is SGDLS and CDR2 YYNGEE.

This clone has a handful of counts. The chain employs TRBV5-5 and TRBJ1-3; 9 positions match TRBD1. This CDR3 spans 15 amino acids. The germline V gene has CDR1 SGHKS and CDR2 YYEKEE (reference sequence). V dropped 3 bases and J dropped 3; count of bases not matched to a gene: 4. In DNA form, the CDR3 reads TGTGCCAGCAGCTCTGGACAGGGGTTTGGAAACACCATATATTTT. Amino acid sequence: CASSSGQGFGNTIYF.

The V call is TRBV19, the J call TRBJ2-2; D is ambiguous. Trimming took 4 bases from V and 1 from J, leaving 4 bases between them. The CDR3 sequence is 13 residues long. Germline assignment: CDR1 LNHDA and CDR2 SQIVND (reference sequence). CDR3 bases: TGTGCCAGTAGTAAAAGGAACACCGGGGAGCTGTTTTTT. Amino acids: CASSKRNTGELFF.

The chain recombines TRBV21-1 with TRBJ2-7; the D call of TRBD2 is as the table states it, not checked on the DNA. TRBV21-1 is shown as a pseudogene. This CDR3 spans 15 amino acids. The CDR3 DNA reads TGTGCCAGCAGCAAATCGTCCGGGGGGGCCTACGAGCAGTACTTC. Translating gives CASSKSSGGAYEQYF.

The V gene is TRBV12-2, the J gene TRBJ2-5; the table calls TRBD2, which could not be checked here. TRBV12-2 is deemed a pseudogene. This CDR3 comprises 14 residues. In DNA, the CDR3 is TGTGCAAGTCGCCGGGCCCACGGGAGGGAGACCCAGTACTTC. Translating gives CASRRAHGRETQYF.

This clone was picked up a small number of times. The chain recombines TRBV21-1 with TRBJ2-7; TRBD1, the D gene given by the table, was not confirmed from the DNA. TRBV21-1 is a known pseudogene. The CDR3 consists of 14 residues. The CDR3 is CASSPRDRAYEQYF. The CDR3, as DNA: TGTGCCAGCAGCCCCCGGGACAGGGCCTACGAGCAGTACTTC.

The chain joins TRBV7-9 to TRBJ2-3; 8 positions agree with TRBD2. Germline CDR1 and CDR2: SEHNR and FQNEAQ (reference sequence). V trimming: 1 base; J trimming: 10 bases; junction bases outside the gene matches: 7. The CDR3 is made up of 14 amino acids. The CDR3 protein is CASSLGVARGAQYF. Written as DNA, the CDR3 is TGTGCCAGCAGCTTAGGAGTTGCGCGGGGGGCGCAGTATTTT.

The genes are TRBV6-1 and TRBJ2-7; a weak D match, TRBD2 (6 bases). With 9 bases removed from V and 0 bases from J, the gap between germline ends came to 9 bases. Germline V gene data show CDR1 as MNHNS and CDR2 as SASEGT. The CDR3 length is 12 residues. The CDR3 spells CASVGSSYEQYF. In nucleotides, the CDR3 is TGTGCCAGTGTCGGGAGCTCCTACGAGCAGTACTTC.

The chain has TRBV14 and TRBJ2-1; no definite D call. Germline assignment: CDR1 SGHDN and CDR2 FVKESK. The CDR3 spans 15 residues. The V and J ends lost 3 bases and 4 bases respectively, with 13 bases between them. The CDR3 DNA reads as TGTGCCAGCAGCCAGTGGTACAGAAATTACAATGAGCAGTTCTTC. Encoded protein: CASSQWYRNYNEQFF.

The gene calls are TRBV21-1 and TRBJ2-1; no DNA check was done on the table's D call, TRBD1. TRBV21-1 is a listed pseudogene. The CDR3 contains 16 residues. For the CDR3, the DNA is TGTGCCAGCAGCAAATATGGGGACAGGGTCAAATATGAGCAGTTCTTC. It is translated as CASSKYGDRVKYEQFF.